Listed here are 22 T cell receptor beta chains from one sample, sequenced in a study of T cell responses to AZD1222 COVID-19 vaccine. The table came from immunoSEQ multiplex PCR; TCRdb's copy has only in-frame clones and leaves some out. The sample consists of fewer than 150,000 clones, about 89% of them appearing once. The sample consisted of peripheral blood, taken 28 days after the second AZD1222 dose. These receptors all stem from an adult who received the AZD1222 COVID-19 vaccine.

The CDR3, as DNA: TGCGCCAGCAGCCTTTACAGGGGGCAGGGCTCCTATAATTCACCCCTCCACTTT. Residues: CASSLYRGQGSYNSPLHF. The V gene is TRBV4-1, the J gene TRBJ1-6; 9 positions match TRBD1. Trimming took 4 bases from V and 0 from J; bases not matched to a gene: 7. This CDR3 region has 18 residues. Germline lookup yields CDR1 MGHRA and CDR2 YSYEKL.

The rearrangement links TRBV18 to TRBJ1-2, with 8 nucleotides matching TRBD1. The CDR3 runs 15 residues. J lost 3 bases, V lost 4 bases, and 7 bases had no gene match. From germline, CDR1 is KGHSH and CDR2 LQKENI. The CDR3: CASSLPQTGDYGYTF. Here the CDR3 DNA reads TGTGCCAGCTCACTTCCTCAGACAGGGGACTATGGCTACACCTTC.

V usage is TRBV7-3 and J usage is TRBJ2-6; possible D gene TRBD2, 6 bases. This CDR3 has 16 residues. The V gene lost 0 bases and the J gene lost 0 bases, with 6 bases spanning the gap. The germline gives CDR1 SGHTA, CDR2 FQGTGA. Here the CDR3 DNA reads TGTGCCAGCAGCTTAACGGGGGGCTCTGGGGCCAACGTCCTGACTTTC. Translation: CASSLTGGSGANVLTF.

CDR3 nucleotide sequence: TGTGCCACCAGTGGGACAGGACAGGTGGGGGGTCAAGACACCGGGGAGCTGTTTTTT. Its translation is CATSGTGQVGGQDTGELFF. The rearrangement joins TRBV24-1 to TRBJ2-2, with D perhaps TRBD1 (7 bases). V was trimmed by 5 bases and J by 3 bases, leaving 24 bases between them. Germline V gene lookup returns CDR1 KGHDR and CDR2 SFDVKD. The CDR3 consists of 19 residues.

This rearrangement joins TRBV6-2 or TRBV6-3 to TRBJ1-1, with unresolved D. V was trimmed by 5 bases and J by 3 bases, leaving 10 bases between them. The germline V gene has CDR1 MNHEY and CDR2 SVGEGT. CDR3 length equals 13 residues. The CDR3 bases are TGTGCCAGCAGTCCAACAACCGACACTGAAGCTTTCTTT. It is translated as CASSPTTDTEAFF.

V is TRBV20-1 and J is TRBJ1-1; TRBD1 matches at 7 bases. This CDR3 has 11 amino acids. V was clipped by 0 bases and J by 12 bases; unmatched bases: 4. Germline loops: CDR1 DFQATT, CDR2 SNEGSKA (reference sequence). The CDR3 region has the DNA TGCAGTGCTAGAGATCCCAGGGGGTCTTTCTTT. Its protein product is CSARDPRGSFF.

This chain links TRBV30 with TRBJ1-2; 7 bases match TRBD1. The CDR3 runs to 16 residues. V gave up 1 base and J gave up 4 bases; unmatched junction bases: 12. Germline loops: CDR1 GTSNPN, CDR2 SVGIG (reference sequence). The CDR3 sequence is CAWSGNRAGGIYGYTF. The CDR3 DNA reads as TGTGCCTGGAGTGGTAATCGGGCAGGGGGAATCTATGGCTACACCTTC.

The genes are TRBV7-2 and TRBJ1-1, with a possible D match to TRBD1 (5 bases). CDR1 SGHTA and CDR2 FQGNSA come from the germline V gene. Deletions cut 3 bases from V and 5 bases from J, with 10 bases between. CDR3 length: 13 amino acids. The CDR3 region is CASSFGTETEAFF. The CDR3 bases are TGTGCCAGCAGCTTCGGGACTGAAACTGAAGCTTTCTTT.

Details on this clone: One end of the junction varies from germline; a read error may be responsible. Other DNA sequences in this specimen translate into the identical CDR3. The gene calls are TRBV18 and TRBJ2-2; possible D gene TRBD1, 6 bases. The V gene's germline CDR1 is KGHSH and CDR2 LQKENI. This CDR3 comprises 16 residues. CDR3 DNA: TGTGCCAGCTCGCCACTTTACAGGGCGAACACCGGGGAGCTGTTTTTT. It yields the protein CASSPLYRANTGELFF.

The chain uses TRBV9 and TRBJ1-5; D gene unclear. CDR1 is SGDLS and CDR2 is YYNGEE in the germline V gene. Trimming shortened V by 0 bases and J by 7 bases, and 11 bases separated the two germline ends. The length of the CDR3 is 14 residues. In nucleotides, the CDR3 is TGTGCCAGCAGCGTAGACGGGGATCGGCAGCCCCAGCATTTT. This encodes CASSVDGDRQPQHF.

The genes are TRBV27 and TRBJ2-2; D perhaps matches TRBD1 (5 bases). Trimming left V 4 bases short and J 3 bases short, with 15 bases between. This CDR3 has 16 amino acids. Per the germline V gene, CDR1 is MNHEY and CDR2 is SMNVEV (reference sequence). DNA for the CDR3: TGTGCCAGCAGTTCTTTTGGCAGGGCGGACACCGGGGAGCTGTTTTTT. Its protein is CASSSFGRADTGELFF.

The chain combines TRBV5-1 with TRBJ1-2; D not resolved. Deletions cut 0 bases from V and 2 bases from J, with 5 bases between. Germline-derived CDR1 and CDR2 are SGHRS and YFSETQ. The CDR3 covers 13 residues. CDR3 in amino acids: CASSLDQNYGYTF. CDR3 bases: TGCGCCAGCAGCTTGGACCAGAACTATGGCTACACCTTC.

The chain has TRBV6-6 and TRBJ2-7; D ambiguous. The V gene lost 2 bases and the J gene lost 6 bases, with 8 bases spanning the gap. The CDR3 extends over 12 amino acids. In germline, CDR1 is MNHNY, CDR2 SVGAGI (reference sequence). The CDR3 bases are TGTGCCAGCAGTTACCTTGGGGTCGAGCAGTACTTC. This sequence encodes CASSYLGVEQYF.

The gene calls are TRBV19 and TRBJ1-5, with D unresolved. Germline V gene sequence: CDR1 LNHDA, CDR2 SQIVND (reference sequence). Trimming shortened V by 7 bases and J by 2 bases, and 9 bases separated the two germline ends. CDR3 length equals 13 residues. CDR3 in amino acids: CASTRAGNQPQHF. DNA of the CDR3: TGTGCCAGTACTAGGGCTGGCAATCAGCCCCAGCATTTT.

This clone came up many times. The chain combines TRBV7-9 with TRBJ1-5; no clear D. The germline CDR1 and CDR2 sequences are SEHNR and FQNEAQ (reference sequence). Trimming pared 1 base from V and 3 bases from J, leaving 1 base between. This CDR3 is built from 12 residues. The CDR3 loop reads CASSLDNQPQHF. The CDR3 bases are TGTGCCAGCAGCTTAGACAATCAGCCCCAGCATTTT.

The gene calls are TRBV9 and TRBJ2-7; D is tentatively TRBD1 or TRBD2 (5 bases each). Per the germline V gene, CDR1 is SGDLS and CDR2 is YYNGEE. CDR3 length: 14 amino acids. V was shortened by 2 bases and J by 2 bases, with 11 bases between the two germline ends. Here the CDR3 DNA reads TGTGCCAGCAGCGTGGGACCGATCCCCTACGAGCAGTACTTC. It is translated as CASSVGPIPYEQYF.

V and J are TRBV9 and TRBJ2-3; TRBD2 agrees at 9 bases. The germline V gene encodes CDR1 SGDLS and CDR2 YYNGEE. V was pared by 0 bases and J by 4 bases, with 6 bases of the junction left unmatched. The CDR3 sequence is 16 residues long. The CDR3 DNA reads TGTGCCAGCAGCGTAGCAGCGGGGGGCAGGCCAGATACGCAGTATTTT. This translates into CASSVAAGGRPDTQYF.

This rearrangement joins TRBV6-2 or TRBV6-3 to TRBJ2-5; weak D call: TRBD2 (6 bases). Looked up from germline, CDR1 is MNHEY and CDR2 is SVGEGT. V lost 2 bases to trimming and J lost 4 bases, with 11 bases between them. This CDR3 spans 14 amino acids. The CDR3 DNA is TGTGCCAGCAGTTACGGAGGGGCAGGAGAGACCCAGTACTTC. Translating it yields CASSYGGAGETQYF.

V gene TRBV11-2 combines with J gene TRBJ1-2; D may be TRBD1 (5 bases). The V end lost 0 bases, the J end lost 6 bases, and 20 bases lay between the germline ends. CDR3 size: 17 residues. Germline CDR1 and CDR2: SGHAT and FQNNGV. The CDR3 nucleotides read TGTGCCAGCAGCTTAGATCGGGGCCGAGGAGGATGGGATGGCTACACCTTC. Translating gives CASSLDRGRGGWDGYTF. Complete variable domain (other parts from reference TRBV11-2 and TRBJ1-2): EAGVAQSPRYKIIEKRQSVAFWCNPISGHATLYWYQQILGQGPKLLIQFQNNGVVDDSQLPKDRFSAERLKGVDSTLKIQPAKLEDSAVYLCASSLDRGRGGWDGYTFGSGTRLTVV.

The chain links TRBV7-2 to TRBJ1-2, with unresolved D. The germline V gene has CDR1 SGHTA and CDR2 FQGNSA. Trimming removed 5 bases at V and 8 bases at J, with 15 bases between. This CDR3 comprises 13 residues. CDR3 residues: CASSRDGALGYTF. DNA of the CDR3: TGTGCCAGCAGCCGAGACGGTGCTTTGGGCTACACCTTC.

The V gene is TRBV30, the J gene TRBJ1-5, with no clear D. V shed 0 bases and J shed 6 bases, with 12 bases lying between them. Germline-derived CDR1 and CDR2 are GTSNPN and SVGIG (reference sequence). This CDR3 has 14 residues. The CDR3 here is CAWSVPGWVQPQHF. For the CDR3, the DNA is TGTGCCTGGAGTGTCCCCGGGTGGGTTCAGCCCCAGCATTTT.

The V gene is TRBV25-1, the J gene TRBJ1-6; the D is unclear. Trimming pared 0 bases from V and 7 bases from J, leaving 4 bases between. CDR1 is MGHDK and CDR2 is SYGVNS in the germline V gene. The CDR3 runs 13 residues. DNA for the CDR3: TGTGCCAGCAGTGAATACGTCAATTCACCCCTCCACTTT. It encodes CASSEYVNSPLHF.